In this sample, the clone carrying this TCR beta chain turned up a few times. The antigen is not known. The sample is drawn from a study of identical twins. The study's findings and limits: Beta out-of-frame sequences showed weaker excess sharing between twins. One should note that invariant MAIT and iNKT cells could partly confound zero-insertion analyses.

Addition of a universal primer site occurred through template switching, and cDNA carried unique molecular identifiers. From the 5' RACE reads, TCRdb called clonotypes with MiXCR, one entry per CDR3 protein. The table includes 750,000 to 950,000 distinct CDR3 sequences, roughly an eighth detected once. These data also formed part of another study, on yellow fever vaccine responses in identical twins.

The source material was PBMCs. The receptor was isolated from a woman between 18 and 29 years old in good health.

The CDR3 DNA reads as TGCGCCAGCAGCGGAAGACTAGCGACCCCAGGGGCCCAGTACTTC. This sequence encodes CASSGRLATPGAQYF. The chain employs TRBV5-1 and TRBJ2-5; 8 bases align to TRBD2. The germline V gene encodes CDR1 SGHRS and CDR2 YFSETQ. CDR3 length: 15 residues. Germline trimming cut 4 bases from V and 9 bases from J; bases unmatched to any gene: 14.